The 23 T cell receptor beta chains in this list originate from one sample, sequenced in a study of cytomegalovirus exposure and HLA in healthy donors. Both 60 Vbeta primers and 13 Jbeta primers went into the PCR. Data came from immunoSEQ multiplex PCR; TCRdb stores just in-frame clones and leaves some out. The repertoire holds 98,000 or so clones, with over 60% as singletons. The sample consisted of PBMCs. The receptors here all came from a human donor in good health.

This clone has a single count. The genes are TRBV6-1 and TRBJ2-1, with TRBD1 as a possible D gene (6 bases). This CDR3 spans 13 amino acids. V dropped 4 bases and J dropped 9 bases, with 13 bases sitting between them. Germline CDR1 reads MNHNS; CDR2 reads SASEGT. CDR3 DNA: TGTGCCAGCAGTGTAAACAGGGAACTTGAGCAGTTCTTC. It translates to CASSVNRELEQFF.

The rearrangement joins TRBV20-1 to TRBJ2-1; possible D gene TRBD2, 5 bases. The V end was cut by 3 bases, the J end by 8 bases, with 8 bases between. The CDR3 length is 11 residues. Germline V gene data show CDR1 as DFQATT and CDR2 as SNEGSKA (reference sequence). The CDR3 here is CSAREADEQFF. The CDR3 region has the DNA TGCAGTGCTAGGGAAGCGGATGAGCAGTTCTTC.

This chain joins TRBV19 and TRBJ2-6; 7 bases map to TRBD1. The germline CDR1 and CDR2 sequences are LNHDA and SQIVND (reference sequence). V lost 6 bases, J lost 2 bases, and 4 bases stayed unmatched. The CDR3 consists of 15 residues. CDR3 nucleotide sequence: TGTGCCAGTAGCAAGCAGGGGGCTGGGGCCAACGTCCTGACTTTC. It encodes CASSKQGAGANVLTF.

The CDR3 DNA is TGTGCCAGCAGCGTAGGTACTAGCGGGCTCGCATCCTACGAGCAGTACTTC. This encodes CASSVGTSGLASYEQYF. The gene calls are TRBV9 and TRBJ2-7, with 9 nucleotides matching TRBD2. V gave up 0 bases and J gave up 1 base; unmatched junction bases: 8. Germline V gene lookup returns CDR1 SGDLS and CDR2 YYNGEE. This CDR3 comprises 17 residues.

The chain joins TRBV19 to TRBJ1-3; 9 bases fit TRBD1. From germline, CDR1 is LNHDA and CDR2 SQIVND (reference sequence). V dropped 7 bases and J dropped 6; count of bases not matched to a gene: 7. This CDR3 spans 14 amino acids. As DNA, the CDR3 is TGTGCCAGTAAAGCTAACAGGGGGCTAAACACCATATATTTT. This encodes CASKANRGLNTIYF.

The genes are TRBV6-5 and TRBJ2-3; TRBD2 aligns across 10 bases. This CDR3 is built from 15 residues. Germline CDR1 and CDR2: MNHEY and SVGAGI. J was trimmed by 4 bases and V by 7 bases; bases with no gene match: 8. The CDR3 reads CASTDGTSVADTQYF. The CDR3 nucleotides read TGTGCCAGCACCGATGGGACTAGCGTCGCAGATACGCAGTATTTT.

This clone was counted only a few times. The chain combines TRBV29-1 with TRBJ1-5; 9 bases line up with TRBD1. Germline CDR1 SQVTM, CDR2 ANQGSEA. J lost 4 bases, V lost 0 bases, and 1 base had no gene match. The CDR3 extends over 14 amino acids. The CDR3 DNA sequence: TGCAGCGTTGAAGATGGGACAGGGAATCAGCCCCAGCATTTT. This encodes CSVEDGTGNQPQHF.

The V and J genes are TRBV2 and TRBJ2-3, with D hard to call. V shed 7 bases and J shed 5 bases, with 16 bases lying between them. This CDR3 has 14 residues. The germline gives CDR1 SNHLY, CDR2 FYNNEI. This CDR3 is CASNLWRGRDTQYF. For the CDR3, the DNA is TGTGCCAGCAATTTGTGGCGAGGAAGAGATACGCAGTATTTT.

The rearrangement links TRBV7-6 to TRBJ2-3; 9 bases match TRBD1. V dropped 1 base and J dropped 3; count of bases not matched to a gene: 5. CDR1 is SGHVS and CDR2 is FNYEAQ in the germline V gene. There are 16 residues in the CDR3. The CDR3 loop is CASSLGGQGRTDTQYF. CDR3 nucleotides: TGTGCCAGCAGCTTAGGGGGACAGGGTCGGACAGATACGCAGTATTTT.

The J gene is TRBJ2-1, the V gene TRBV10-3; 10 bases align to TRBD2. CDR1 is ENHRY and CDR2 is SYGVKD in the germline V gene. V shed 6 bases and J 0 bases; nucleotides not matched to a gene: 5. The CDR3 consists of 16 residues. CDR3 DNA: TGTGCCATCAGGAGGACTAGCGGATACTCCTACAATGAGCAGTTCTTC. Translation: CAIRRTSGYSYNEQFF.

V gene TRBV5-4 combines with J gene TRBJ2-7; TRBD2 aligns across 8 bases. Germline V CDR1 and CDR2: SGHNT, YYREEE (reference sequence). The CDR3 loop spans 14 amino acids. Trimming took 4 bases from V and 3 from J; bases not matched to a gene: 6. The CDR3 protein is CASSTQRGSYEQYF. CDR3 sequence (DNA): TGTGCCAGCAGCACCCAGCGGGGGAGCTACGAGCAGTACTTC.

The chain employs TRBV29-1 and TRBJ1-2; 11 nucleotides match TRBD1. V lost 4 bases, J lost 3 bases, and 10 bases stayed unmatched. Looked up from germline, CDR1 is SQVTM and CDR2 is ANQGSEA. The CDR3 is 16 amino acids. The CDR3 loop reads CSVGGTGGNEDYGYTF. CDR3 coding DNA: TGCAGCGTTGGGGGGACAGGGGGAAACGAGGACTATGGCTACACCTTC.

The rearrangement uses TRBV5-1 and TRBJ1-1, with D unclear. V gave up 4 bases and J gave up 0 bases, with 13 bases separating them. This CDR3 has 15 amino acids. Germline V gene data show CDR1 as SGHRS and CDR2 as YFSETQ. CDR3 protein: CASSTNTNVNTEAFF. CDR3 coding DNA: TGCGCCAGCAGCACTAACACGAACGTGAACACTGAAGCTTTCTTT.

For the CDR3, the DNA is TGTGCCAGCAGTTTCGACAGGGGGGACGAAAAACTGTTTTTT. Residues: CASSFDRGDEKLFF. The V and J genes are TRBV27 and TRBJ1-4, with 9 bases lining up with TRBD1. Trimming removed 3 bases from V and 8 bases from J; junction bases left unmatched: 4. CDR3 length equals 14 residues. The germline V gene has CDR1 MNHEY and CDR2 SMNVEV (reference sequence).

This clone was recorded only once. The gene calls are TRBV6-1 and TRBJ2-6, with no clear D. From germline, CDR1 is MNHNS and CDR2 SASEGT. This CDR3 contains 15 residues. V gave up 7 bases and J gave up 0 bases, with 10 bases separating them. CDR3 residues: CASIPQSSGANVLTF. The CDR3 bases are TGTGCCAGCATTCCACAGAGCTCTGGGGCCAACGTCCTGACTTTC.

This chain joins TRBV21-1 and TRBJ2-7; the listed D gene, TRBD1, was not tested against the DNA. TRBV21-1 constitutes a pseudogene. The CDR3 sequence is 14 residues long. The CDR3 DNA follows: TGTGCCAGCAGAAGGACAGGGGGTTTAGACGAGCAGTACTTC. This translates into CASRRTGGLDEQYF.

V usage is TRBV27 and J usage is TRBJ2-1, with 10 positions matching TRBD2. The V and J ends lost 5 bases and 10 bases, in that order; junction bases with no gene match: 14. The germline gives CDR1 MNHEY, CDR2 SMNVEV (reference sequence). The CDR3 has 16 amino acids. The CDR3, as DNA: TGTGCCAGCAGTCGGCGGGGGTTAGCGGGAGGTGACGAGCAGTTCTTC. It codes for CASSRRGLAGGDEQFF.

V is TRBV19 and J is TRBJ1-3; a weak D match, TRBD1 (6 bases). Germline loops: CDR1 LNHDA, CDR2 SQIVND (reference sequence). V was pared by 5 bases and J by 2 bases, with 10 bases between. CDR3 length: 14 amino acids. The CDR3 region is CASSEHRAGNTIYF. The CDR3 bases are TGTGCCAGTAGTGAACACAGGGCTGGAAACACCATATATTTT.

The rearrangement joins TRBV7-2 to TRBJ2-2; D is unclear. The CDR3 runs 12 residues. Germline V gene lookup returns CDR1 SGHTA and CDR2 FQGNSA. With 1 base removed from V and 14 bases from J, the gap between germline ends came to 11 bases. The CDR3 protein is CASSLVPGNLFF. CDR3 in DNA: TGTGCCAGCAGCTTAGTGCCGGGTAACCTGTTTTTT. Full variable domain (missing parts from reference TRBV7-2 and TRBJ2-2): GAGVSQSPSNKVTEKGKDVELRCDPISGHTALYWYRQSLGQGLEFLIYFQGNSAPDKSGLPSDRFSAERTGGSVSTLTIQRTQQEDSAVYLCASSLVPGNLFFGEGSRLTVL.

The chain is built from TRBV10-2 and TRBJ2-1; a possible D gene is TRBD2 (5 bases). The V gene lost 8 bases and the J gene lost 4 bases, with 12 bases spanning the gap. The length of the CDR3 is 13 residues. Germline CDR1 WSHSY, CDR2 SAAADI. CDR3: CASRLPGYNEQFF. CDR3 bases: TGCGCCAGCCGATTGCCGGGGTACAATGAGCAGTTCTTC.

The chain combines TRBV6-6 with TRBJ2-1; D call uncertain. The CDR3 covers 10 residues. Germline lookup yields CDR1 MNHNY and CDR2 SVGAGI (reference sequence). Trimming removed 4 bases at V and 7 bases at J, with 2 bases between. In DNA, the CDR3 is TGTGCCAGCAGTTCAAATGAGCAGTTCTTC. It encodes CASSSNEQFF.

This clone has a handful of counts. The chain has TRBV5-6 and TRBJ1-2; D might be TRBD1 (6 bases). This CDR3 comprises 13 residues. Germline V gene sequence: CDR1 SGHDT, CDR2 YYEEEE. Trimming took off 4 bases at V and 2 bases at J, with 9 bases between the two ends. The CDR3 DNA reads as TGTGCCAGCAGCCAAGACAGGAACTATGGCTACACCTTC. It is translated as CASSQDRNYGYTF. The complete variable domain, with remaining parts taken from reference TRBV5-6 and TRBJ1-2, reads DAGVTQSPTHLIKTRGQQVTLRCSPKSGHDTVSWYQQALGQGPQFIFQYYEEEERQRGNFPDRFSGHQFPNYSSELNVNALLLGDSALYLCASSQDRNYGYTFGSGTRLTVV.

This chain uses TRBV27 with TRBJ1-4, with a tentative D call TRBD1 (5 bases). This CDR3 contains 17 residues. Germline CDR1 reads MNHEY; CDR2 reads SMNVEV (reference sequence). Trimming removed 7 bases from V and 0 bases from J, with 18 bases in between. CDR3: CASKNSGGVTTNEKLFF. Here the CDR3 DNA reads TGTGCCAGCAAGAATTCCGGGGGGGTGACAACTAATGAAAAACTGTTTTTT.